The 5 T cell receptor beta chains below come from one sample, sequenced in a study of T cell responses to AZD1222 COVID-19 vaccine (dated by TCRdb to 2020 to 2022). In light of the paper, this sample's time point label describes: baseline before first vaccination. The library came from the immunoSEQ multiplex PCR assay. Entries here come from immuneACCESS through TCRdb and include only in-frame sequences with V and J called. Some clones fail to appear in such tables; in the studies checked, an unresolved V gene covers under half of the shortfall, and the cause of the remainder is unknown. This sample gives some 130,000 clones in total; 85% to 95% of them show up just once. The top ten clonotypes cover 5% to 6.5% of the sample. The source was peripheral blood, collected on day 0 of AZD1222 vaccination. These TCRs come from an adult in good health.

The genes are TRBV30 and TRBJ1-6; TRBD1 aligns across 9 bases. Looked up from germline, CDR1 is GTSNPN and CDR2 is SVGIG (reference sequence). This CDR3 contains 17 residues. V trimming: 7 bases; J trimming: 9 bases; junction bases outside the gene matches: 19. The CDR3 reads CALLHTGGAVLGSPLHF. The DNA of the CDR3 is TGTGCCTTACTCCATACAGGGGGCGCGGTTCTAGGTTCACCCCTCCACTTT.

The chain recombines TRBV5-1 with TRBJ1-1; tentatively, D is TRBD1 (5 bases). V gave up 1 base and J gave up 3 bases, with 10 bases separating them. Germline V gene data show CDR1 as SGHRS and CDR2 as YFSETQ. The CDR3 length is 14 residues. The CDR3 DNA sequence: TGCGCCAGCAGCTTGTATGGGGACGACACTGAAGCTTTCTTT. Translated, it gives CASSLYGDDTEAFF.

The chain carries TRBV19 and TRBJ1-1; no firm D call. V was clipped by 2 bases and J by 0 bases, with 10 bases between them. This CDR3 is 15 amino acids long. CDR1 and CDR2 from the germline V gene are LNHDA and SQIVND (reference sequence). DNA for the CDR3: TGTGCCAGTAGTATATTGGCGGAAATGAACACTGAAGCTTTCTTT. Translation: CASSILAEMNTEAFF. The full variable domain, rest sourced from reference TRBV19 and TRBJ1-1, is DGGITQSPKYLFRKEGQNVTLSCEQNLNHDAMYWYRQDPGQGLRLIYYSQIVNDFQKGDIAEGYSVSREKKESFPLTVTSAQKNPTAFYLCASSILAEMNTEAFFGQGTRLTVV.

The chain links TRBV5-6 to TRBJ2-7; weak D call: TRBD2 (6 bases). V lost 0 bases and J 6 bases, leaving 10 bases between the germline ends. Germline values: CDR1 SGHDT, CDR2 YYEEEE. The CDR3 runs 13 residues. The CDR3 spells CASSLGGGSEQYF. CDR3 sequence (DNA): TGTGCCAGCAGCTTGGGTGGAGGGTCCGAGCAGTACTTC.

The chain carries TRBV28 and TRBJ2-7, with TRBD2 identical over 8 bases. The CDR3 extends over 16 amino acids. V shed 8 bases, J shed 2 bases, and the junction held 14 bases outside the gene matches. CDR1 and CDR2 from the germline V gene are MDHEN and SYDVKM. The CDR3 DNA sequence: TGTGCCAGCGGAAGTTTGGGTTTCGGGAGGGCCTACGAGCAGTACTTC. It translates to CASGSLGFGRAYEQYF.